One T cell receptor (beta chain) is described in this entry. Its antigen remains unidentified. The library was made from cDNA and included unique molecular identifiers. TCRdb redid the calling of the PCR reads with MiXCR, one entry per CDR3 protein. In the table there are about 540,000 distinct CDR3 sequences, roughly 34% of which are singletons. This entry belongs to a study of post-analysis software for immune sequencing data. General study findings and limits: Among multiple sclerosis patients, normalized Chao1 diversity was significantly below that of controls. Same-batch samples co-clustered strongly by F measure. Five or six TRBV segments, TRBV5-6, TRBV5-1 and TRBV20-1 among them, were found more frequent in patients than controls.

Germline V gene sequence: CDR1 SQVTM, CDR2 ANQGSEA. The J segment lost 5 bases and the V segment lost 4 bases, leaving 2 bases of the junction unmatched. The length of the CDR3 is 12 residues. The gene calls are TRBV29-1 and TRBJ2-3, with 8 bases matching TRBD1. Sequenced sample: blood. The clonotype was recovered from a girl aged 2-17 years with multiple sclerosis. In DNA, the CDR3 is TGCAGCGTTGGTGACAGGGGAGATACGCAGTATTTT. Encoded protein: CSVGDRGDTQYF.